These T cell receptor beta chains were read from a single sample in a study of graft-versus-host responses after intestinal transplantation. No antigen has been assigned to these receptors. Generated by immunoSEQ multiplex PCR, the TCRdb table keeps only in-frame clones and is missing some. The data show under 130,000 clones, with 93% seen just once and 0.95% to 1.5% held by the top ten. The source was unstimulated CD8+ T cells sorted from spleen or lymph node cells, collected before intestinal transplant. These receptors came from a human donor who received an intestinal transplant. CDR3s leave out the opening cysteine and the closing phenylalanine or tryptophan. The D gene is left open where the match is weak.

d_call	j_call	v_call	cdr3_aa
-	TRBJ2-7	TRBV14	ASSQRGSYEQY
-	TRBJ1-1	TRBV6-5	ASSLGGTNTEAF
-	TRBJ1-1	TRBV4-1	ASSQGAGLNTEAF
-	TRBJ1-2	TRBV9	ASSTNQGPRAYGYT
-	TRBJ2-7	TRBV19	ASSKGDYEQY
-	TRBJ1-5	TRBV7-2	ASSKTPWGNQPQH
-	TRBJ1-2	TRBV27	ASSLSRGSWGYT
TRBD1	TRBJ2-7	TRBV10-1	ASSGGTGTSEQY
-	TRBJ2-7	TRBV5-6	ASRAGSYEQY
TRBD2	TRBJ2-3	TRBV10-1	ASSKGILLAGGSGTDTQY